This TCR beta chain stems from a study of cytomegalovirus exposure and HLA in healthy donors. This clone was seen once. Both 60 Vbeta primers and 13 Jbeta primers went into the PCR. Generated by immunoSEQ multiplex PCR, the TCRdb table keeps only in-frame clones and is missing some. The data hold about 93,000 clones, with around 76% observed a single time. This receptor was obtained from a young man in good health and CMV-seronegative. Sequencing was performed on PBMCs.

The CDR3 here is CASISGPGEQFF. The CDR3 nucleotides read TGTGCCAGCATATCAGGGCCTGGTGAGCAGTTCTTC. The rearrangement joins TRBV28 to TRBJ2-1, with D possibly matching TRBD1 (5 bases). This CDR3 spans 12 amino acids. The germline V gene encodes CDR1 MDHEN and CDR2 SYDVKM. Trimming left V 7 bases short and J 9 bases short, with 13 bases between.